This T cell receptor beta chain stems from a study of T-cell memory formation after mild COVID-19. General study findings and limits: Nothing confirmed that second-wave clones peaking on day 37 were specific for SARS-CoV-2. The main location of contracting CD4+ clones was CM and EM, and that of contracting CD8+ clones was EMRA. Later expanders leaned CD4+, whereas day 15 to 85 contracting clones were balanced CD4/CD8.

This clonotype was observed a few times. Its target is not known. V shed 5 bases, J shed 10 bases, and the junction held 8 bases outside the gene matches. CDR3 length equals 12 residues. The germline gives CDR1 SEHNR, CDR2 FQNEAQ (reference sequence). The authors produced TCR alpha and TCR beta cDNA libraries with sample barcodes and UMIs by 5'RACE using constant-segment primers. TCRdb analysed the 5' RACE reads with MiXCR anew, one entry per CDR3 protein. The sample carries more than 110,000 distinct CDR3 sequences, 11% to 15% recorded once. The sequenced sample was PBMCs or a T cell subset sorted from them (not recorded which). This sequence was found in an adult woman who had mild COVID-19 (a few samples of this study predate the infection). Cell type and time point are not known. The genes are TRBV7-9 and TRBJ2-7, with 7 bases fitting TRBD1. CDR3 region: CASSDLAGGQYF. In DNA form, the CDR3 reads TGTGCCAGCAGCGACTTGGCAGGGGGTCAGTACTTC.